These 8 T cell receptor beta chains were sequenced from one sample in a study of lymphopenia after photon versus proton radiotherapy. Measured with immunoSEQ multiplex PCR; TCRdb has only the in-frame clones, and not every one. Here the sample spans about 25,000 clones, roughly 87% being singletons. The sample in question was peripheral blood, obtained from a patient treated with photon-based radiotherapy. These receptors all come from a woman in her forties or fifties with pancreatic cancer.

The rearrangement uses TRBV7-3 and TRBJ2-3; either TRBD1 or TRBD2 may fit D (5 bases each). CDR3 length: 13 amino acids. Germline V gene lookup returns CDR1 SGHTA and CDR2 FQGTGA. Deletions cut 5 bases from V and 0 bases from J, with 6 bases between. CDR3 DNA: TGTGCCAGCAGCGGGGGAAGCACAGATACGCAGTATTTT. Its translation: CASSGGSTDTQYF.

The gene calls are TRBV7-2 and TRBJ2-1; 7 bases fit TRBD2. Germline CDR1 is SGHTA and CDR2 is FQGNSA. V dropped 5 bases and J dropped 4; count of bases not matched to a gene: 14. The CDR3 runs 17 residues. DNA for the CDR3: TGTGCCAGCAGCCCGGAGGGCTTCCTAGCGGTATACAATGAGCAGTTCTTC. Translated, it gives CASSPEGFLAVYNEQFF.

This chain uses TRBV7-2 with TRBJ2-5; 9 bases map to TRBD2. V dropped 5 bases and J dropped 4; count of bases not matched to a gene: 8. The CDR3 runs to 15 residues. Germline assignment: CDR1 SGHTA and CDR2 FQGNSA. CDR3 protein: CASSLWGSGRETQYF. The CDR3 DNA reads TGTGCCAGCAGCCTCTGGGGTAGCGGGAGAGAGACCCAGTACTTC. Filled out from reference TRBV7-2 and TRBJ2-5, the complete variable domain reads GAGVSQSPSNKVTEKGKDVELRCDPISGHTALYWYRQSLGQGLEFLIYFQGNSAPDKSGLPSDRFSAERTGGSVSTLTIQRTQQEDSAVYLCASSLWGSGRETQYFGPGTRLLVL.

The rearrangement links TRBV7-9 to TRBJ1-3, with D possibly being TRBD1 (6 bases). CDR1 and CDR2 (germline): SEHNR, FQNEAQ (reference sequence). V was clipped by 5 bases and J by 8 bases, with 19 bases between them. The CDR3 covers 15 residues. The CDR3 coding sequence is TGTGCCAGCAGCACAGAGTGGGGGCCAATAGACACCATATATTTT. Translation gives CASSTEWGPIDTIYF.

V gene TRBV9 combines with J gene TRBJ2-5; 7 bases are shared with TRBD2. J lost 5 bases, V lost 0 bases, and 4 bases had no gene match. Germline values: CDR1 SGDLS, CDR2 YYNGEE. The CDR3 spans 14 residues. The CDR3 reads CASSVGGGSETQYF. The CDR3 coding sequence is TGTGCCAGCAGCGTAGGCGGCGGGAGTGAGACCCAGTACTTC.

V and J are TRBV19 and TRBJ2-7; D gene uncertain. The CDR3 runs to 14 residues. Trimming removed 5 bases from V and 3 bases from J, with 14 bases in between. The V gene's germline CDR1 is LNHDA and CDR2 SQIVND (reference sequence). CDR3 DNA sequence: TGTGCCAGTAGTTCCGAGAAGGGAAGCTACGAGCAGTACTTC. It specifies CASSSEKGSYEQYF.

The rearrangement uses TRBV6-1 and TRBJ1-2; the match to TRBD1 covers 10 bases. The CDR3 sequence is 14 residues long. J was trimmed by 5 bases and V by 0 bases; bases with no gene match: 0. From germline, CDR1 is MNHNS and CDR2 SASEGT. The CDR3 bases are TGTGCCAGCAGTGAAGCGGGACAGGGGTATGGCTACACCTTC. Translating gives CASSEAGQGYGYTF.

The CDR3, as DNA: TGTGCCAGTAGCGCGGGACAGGGCAATCAGCCCCAGCATTTT. Protein sequence: CASSAGQGNQPQHF. V gene TRBV19 combines with J gene TRBJ1-5, with 8 positions matching TRBD1. Germline lookup yields CDR1 LNHDA and CDR2 SQIVND (reference sequence). V gave up 6 bases and J gave up 2 bases; unmatched junction bases: 3. The CDR3 has 14 amino acids.